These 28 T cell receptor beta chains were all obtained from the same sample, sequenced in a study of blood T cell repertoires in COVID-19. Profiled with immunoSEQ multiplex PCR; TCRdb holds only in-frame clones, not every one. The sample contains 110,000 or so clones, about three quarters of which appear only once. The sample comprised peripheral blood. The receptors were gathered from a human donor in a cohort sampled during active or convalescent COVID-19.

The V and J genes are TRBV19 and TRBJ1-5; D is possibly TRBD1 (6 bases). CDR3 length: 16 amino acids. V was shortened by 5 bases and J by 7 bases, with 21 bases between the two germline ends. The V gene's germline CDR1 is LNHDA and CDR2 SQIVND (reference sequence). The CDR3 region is CASSYRGGLLGQPQHF. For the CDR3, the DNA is TGTGCCAGTAGTTATAGGGGGGGGCTTTTGGGACAGCCCCAGCATTTT. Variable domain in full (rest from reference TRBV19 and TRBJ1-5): DGGITQSPKYLFRKEGQNVTLSCEQNLNHDAMYWYRQDPGQGLRLIYYSQIVNDFQKGDIAEGYSVSREKKESFPLTVTSAQKNPTAFYLCASSYRGGLLGQPQHFGDGTRLSIL.

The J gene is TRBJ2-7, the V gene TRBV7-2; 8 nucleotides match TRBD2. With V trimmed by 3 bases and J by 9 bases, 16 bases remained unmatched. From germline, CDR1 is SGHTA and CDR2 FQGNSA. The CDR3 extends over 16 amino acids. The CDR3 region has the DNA TGTGCCAGCAGCTTTGGGGCGGGAGGCGGCTTCGGTGGGCAGTACTTC. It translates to CASSFGAGGGFGGQYF. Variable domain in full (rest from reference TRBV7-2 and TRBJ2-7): GAGVSQSPSNKVTEKGKDVELRCDPISGHTALYWYRQSLGQGLEFLIYFQGNSAPDKSGLPSDRFSAERTGGSVSTLTIQRTQQEDSAVYLCASSFGAGGGFGGQYFGPGTRLTVT.

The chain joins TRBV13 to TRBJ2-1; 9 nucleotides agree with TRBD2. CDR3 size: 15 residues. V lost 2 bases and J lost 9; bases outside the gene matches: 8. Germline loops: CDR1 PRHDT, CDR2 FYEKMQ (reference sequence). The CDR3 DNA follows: TGTGCCAGCAGCTTAAAGGGCGGGAGGGCCAGTGAGCAGTTCTTC. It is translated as CASSLKGGRASEQFF.

CDR3 DNA: TGTGCCAGCAGTTACATAGGGGGCGAGGGCTATGGCTACACCTTC. Amino acid sequence: CASSYIGGEGYGYTF. V and J are TRBV6-5 and TRBJ1-2; 7 bases align to TRBD1. This CDR3 has 15 amino acids. V shed 2 bases and J 4 bases; nucleotides not matched to a gene: 7. CDR1 is MNHEY and CDR2 is SVGAGI in the germline V gene.

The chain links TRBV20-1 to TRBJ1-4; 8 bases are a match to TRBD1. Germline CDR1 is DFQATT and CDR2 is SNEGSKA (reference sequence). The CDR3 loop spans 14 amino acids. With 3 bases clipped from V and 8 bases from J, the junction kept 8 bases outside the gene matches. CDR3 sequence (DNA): TGCAGTGCTAGTGGTGACAGGGGAGGGGAAAAACTGTTTTTT. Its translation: CSASGDRGGEKLFF.

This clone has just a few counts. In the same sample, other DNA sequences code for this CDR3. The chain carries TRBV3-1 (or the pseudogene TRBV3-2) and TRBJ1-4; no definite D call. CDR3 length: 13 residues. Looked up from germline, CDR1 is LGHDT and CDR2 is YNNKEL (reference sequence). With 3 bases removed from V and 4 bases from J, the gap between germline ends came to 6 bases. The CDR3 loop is CASSQDFNEKLFF. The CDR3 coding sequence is TGTGCCAGCAGCCAGGACTTTAATGAAAAACTGTTTTTT.

CDR3 sequence: CSASWGGETQYF. Here the CDR3 DNA reads TGCAGTGCTAGTTGGGGAGGAGAGACCCAGTACTTC. V usage is TRBV20-1 and J usage is TRBJ2-5, with a tentative D call TRBD2 (6 bases). Germline V gives CDR1 DFQATT, CDR2 SNEGSKA (reference sequence). The CDR3 runs to 12 residues. V was pared by 3 bases and J by 4 bases, with 9 bases between.

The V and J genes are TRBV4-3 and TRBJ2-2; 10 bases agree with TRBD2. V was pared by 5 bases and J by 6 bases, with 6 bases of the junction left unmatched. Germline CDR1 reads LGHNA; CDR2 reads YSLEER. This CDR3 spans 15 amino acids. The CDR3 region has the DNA TGCGCCAGCAGCTTAGCGGGGGGACTCGCCGGGGAGCTGTTTTTT. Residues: CASSLAGGLAGELFF.

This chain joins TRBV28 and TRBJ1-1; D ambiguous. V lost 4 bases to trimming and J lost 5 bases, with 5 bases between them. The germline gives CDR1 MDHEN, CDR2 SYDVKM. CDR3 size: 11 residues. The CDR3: CASSYFTEAFF. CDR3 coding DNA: TGTGCCAGCAGTTACTTTACTGAAGCTTTCTTT.

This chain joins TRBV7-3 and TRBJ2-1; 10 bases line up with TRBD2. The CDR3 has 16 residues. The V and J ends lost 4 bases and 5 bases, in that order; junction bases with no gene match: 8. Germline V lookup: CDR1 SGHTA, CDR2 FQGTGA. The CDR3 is CASSYLTSGDDNEQFF. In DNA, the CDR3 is TGTGCCAGCAGCTACCTTACTAGCGGGGATGACAATGAGCAGTTCTTC.

CDR3 sequence: CAMRRGQRTGELFF. As DNA, the CDR3 is TGTGCCATGCGCAGGGGGCAAAGGACCGGGGAGCTGTTTTTT. The J gene is TRBJ2-2, the V gene TRBV21-1; the table's D call, TRBD1, was not checked against the DNA. TRBV21-1 is noted as a pseudogene. The CDR3 is 14 residues long.

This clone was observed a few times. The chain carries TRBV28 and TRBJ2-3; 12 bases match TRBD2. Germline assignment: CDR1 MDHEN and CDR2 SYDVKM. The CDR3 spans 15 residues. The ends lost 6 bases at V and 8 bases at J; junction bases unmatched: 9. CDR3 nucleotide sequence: TGTGCCAGCAGCCTGACTAGCGGGAGACGAGTTACGCAGTATTTT. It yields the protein CASSLTSGRRVTQYF. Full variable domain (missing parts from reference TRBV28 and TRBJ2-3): DVKVTQSSRYLVKRTGEKVFLECVQDMDHENMFWYRQDPGLGLRLIYFSYDVKMKEKGDIPEGYSVSREKKERFSLILESASTNQTSMYLCASSLTSGRRVTQYFGPGTRLTVL.

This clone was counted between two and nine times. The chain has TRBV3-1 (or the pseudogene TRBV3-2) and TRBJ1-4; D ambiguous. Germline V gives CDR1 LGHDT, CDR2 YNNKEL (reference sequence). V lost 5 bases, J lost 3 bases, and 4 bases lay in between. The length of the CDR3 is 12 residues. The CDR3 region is CASSYSNEKLFF. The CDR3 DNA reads TGTGCCAGCAGCTACTCTAATGAAAAACTGTTTTTT.

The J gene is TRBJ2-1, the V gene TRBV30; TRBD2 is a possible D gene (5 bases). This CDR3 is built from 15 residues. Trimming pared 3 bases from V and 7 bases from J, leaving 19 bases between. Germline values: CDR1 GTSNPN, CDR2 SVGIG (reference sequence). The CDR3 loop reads CAWSAFTRAKNEQFF. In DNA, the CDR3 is TGTGCCTGGAGCGCATTCACTAGGGCTAAAAATGAGCAGTTCTTC.

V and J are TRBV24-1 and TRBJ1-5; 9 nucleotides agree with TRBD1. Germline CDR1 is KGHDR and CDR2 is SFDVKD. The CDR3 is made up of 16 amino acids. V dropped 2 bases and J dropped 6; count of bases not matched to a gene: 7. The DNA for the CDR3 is TGTGCCACCAGTGATTCGGACAGGGGAGTATTTCAGCCCCAGCATTTT. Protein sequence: CATSDSDRGVFQPQHF.

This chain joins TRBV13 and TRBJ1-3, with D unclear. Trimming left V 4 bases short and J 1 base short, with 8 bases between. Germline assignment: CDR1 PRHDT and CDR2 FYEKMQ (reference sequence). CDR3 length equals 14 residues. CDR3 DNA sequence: TGTGCCAGCAGCTGGGCCTTATCTGGAAACACCATATATTTT. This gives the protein CASSWALSGNTIYF.

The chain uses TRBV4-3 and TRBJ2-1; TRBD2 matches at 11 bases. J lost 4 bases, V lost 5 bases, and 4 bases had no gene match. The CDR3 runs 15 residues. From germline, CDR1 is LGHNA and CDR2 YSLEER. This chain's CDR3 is CASSVRLAGYNEQFF. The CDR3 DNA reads TGCGCCAGCAGCGTACGACTAGCGGGATACAATGAGCAGTTCTTC.

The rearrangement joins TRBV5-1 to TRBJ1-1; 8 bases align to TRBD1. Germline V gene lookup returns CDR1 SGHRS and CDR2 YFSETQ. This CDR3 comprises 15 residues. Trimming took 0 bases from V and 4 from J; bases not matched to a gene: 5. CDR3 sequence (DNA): TGCGCCAGCAGCTTGGATGGACAGGGTCGCACTGAAGCTTTCTTT. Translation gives CASSLDGQGRTEAFF.

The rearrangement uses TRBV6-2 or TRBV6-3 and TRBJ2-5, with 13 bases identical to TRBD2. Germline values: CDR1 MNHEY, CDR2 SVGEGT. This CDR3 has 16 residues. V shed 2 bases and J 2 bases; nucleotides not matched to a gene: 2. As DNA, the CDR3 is TGTGCCAGCAGTTACAGGACTAGCGGGGGTCAAGAGACCCAGTACTTC. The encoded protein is CASSYRTSGGQETQYF.

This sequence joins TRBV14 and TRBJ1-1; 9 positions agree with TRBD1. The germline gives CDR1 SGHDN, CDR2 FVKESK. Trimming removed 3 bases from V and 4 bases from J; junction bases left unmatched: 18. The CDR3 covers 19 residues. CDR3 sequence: CASSHLVGGQGRLGTEAFF. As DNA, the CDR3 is TGTGCCAGCAGCCACCTGGTAGGGGGACAGGGAAGGTTGGGCACTGAAGCTTTCTTT.

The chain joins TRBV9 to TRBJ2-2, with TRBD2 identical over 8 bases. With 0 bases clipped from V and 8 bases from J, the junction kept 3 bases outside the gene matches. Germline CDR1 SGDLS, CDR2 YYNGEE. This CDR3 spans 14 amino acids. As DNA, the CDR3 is TGTGCCAGCAGCGTAGTTGCTAGCGGGGGGGAGCTGTTTTTT. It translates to CASSVVASGGELFF.

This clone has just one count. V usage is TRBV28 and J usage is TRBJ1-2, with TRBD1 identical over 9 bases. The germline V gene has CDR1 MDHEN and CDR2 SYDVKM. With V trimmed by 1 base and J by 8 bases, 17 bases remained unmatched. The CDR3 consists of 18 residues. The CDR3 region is CASSLFGVQGAGSAGYTF. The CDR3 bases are TGTGCCAGCAGTTTATTCGGTGTACAGGGGGCAGGTTCGGCCGGCTACACCTTC.

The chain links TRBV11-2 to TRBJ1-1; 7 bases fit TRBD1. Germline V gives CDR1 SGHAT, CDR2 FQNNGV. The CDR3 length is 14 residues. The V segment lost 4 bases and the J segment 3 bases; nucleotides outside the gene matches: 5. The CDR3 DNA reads TGTGCCAGCAGCTCTCAGACAGGGCACACTGAAGCTTTCTTT. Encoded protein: CASSSQTGHTEAFF.

CDR3 coding DNA: TGTGCCAGCAGCTTCTTGTACAGGGGAACCTACGAGCAGTACTTC. Translation gives CASSFLYRGTYEQYF. V and J are TRBV7-2 and TRBJ2-7; 7 bases fit TRBD1. J was trimmed by 2 bases and V by 3 bases; bases with no gene match: 7. The CDR3 spans 15 residues. Germline lookup yields CDR1 SGHTA and CDR2 FQGNSA.

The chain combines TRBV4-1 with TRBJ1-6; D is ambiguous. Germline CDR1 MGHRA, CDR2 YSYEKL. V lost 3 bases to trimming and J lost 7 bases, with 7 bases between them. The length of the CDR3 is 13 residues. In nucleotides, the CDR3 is TGCGCCAGCAGCCACGGCGGAAATTCACCCCTCCACTTT. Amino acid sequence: CASSHGGNSPLHF.

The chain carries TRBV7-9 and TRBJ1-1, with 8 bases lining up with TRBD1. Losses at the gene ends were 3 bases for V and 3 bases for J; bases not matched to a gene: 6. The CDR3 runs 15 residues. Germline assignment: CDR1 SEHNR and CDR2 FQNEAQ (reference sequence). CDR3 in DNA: TGTGCCAGCAGCTTGGGCGGACAGGGTCACACTGAAGCTTTCTTT. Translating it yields CASSLGGQGHTEAFF. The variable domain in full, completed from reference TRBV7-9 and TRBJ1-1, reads DTGVSQNPRHKITKRGQNVTFRCDPISEHNRLYWYRQTLGQGPEFLTYFQNEAQLEKSRLLSDRFSAERPKGSFSTLEIQRTEQGDSAMYLCASSLGGQGHTEAFFGQGTRLTVV.

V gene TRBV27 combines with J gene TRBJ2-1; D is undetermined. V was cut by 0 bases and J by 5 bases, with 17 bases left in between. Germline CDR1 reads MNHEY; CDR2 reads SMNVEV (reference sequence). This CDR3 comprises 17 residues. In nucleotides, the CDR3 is TGTGCCAGCAGTTTATCTCCTTCCCCCCGGTTCAACAATGAGCAGTTCTTC. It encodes CASSLSPSPRFNNEQFF.

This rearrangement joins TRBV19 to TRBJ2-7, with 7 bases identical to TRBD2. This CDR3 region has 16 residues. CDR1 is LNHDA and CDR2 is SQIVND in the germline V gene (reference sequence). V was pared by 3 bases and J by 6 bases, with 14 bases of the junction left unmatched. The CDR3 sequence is CASSIIAGRGTGEQYF. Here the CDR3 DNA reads TGTGCCAGTAGTATCATAGCGGGCCGGGGGACGGGCGAGCAGTACTTC.